The text below deals with one T cell receptor beta chain. The data are from a study of T cell changes during pregnancy in multiple sclerosis. Germline lookup yields CDR1 MNHEY and CDR2 SVGAGI. Trimming removed 6 bases from V and 4 bases from J, with 13 bases in between. There are 14 residues in the CDR3. Here immunoSEQ multiplex PCR was the method, and the copy in TCRdb shows in-frame clones only, minus some. The sample comprises 25,000 to 40,000 clones, 91% of which are singletons, and under 5% rests with the top ten. This chain links TRBV6-5 with TRBJ1-3; D might be TRBD1 (6 bases). The sequences come from CD8+ T cells from peripheral blood mononuclear cells, collected in the second trimester of pregnancy. This receptor was obtained from a female donor in good health, enrolled as a control in a pregnancy study. CDR3 region: CASRNTGFGNTIYF. As DNA, the CDR3 is TGTGCCAGCAGGAATACAGGGTTCGGAAACACCATATATTTT.